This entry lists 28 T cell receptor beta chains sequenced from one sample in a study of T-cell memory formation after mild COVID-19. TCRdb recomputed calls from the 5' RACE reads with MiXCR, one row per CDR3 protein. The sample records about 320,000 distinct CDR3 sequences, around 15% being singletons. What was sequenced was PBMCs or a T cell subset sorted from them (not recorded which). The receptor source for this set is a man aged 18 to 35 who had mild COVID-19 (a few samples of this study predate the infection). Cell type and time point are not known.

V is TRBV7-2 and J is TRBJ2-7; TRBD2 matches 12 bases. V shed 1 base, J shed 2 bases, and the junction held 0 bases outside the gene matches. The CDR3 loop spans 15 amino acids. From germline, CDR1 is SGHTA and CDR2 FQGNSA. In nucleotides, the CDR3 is TGTGCCAGCAGCTTAGGACTAGCGGGAGCCTACGAGCAGTACTTC. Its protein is CASSLGLAGAYEQYF.

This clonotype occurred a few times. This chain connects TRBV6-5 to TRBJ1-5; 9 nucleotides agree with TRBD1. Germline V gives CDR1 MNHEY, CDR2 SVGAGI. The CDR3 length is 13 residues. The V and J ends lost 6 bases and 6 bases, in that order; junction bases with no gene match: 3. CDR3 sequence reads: CASRGQGGQPQHF. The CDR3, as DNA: TGTGCCAGCAGGGGACAGGGCGGTCAGCCCCAGCATTTT.

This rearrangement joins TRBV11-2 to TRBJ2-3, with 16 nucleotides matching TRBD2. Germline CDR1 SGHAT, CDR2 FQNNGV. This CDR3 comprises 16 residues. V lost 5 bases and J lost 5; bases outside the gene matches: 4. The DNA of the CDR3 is TGTGCCAGCAGCCCCGGGACTAGCGGGGGGGGAGATACGCAGTATTTT. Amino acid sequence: CASSPGTSGGGDTQYF. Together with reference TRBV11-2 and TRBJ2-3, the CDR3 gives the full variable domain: EAGVAQSPRYKIIEKRQSVAFWCNPISGHATLYWYQQILGQGPKLLIQFQNNGVVDDSQLPKDRFSAERLKGVDSTLKIQPAKLEDSAVYLCASSPGTSGGGDTQYFGPGTRLTVL.

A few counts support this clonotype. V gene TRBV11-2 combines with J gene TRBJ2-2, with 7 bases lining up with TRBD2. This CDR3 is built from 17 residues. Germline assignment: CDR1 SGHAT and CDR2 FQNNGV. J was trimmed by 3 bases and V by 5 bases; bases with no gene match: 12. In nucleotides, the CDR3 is TGTGCCAGCAGCCGTAGCGGGCCCGGGCCCCACACCGGGGAGCTGTTTTTT. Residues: CASSRSGPGPHTGELFF.

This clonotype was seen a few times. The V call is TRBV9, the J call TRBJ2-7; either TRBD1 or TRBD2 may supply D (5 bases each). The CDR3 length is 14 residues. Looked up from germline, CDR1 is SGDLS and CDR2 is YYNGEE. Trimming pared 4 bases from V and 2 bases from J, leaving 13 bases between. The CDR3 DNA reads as TGTGCCAGCAGCCCCCGGGACGTCCCCTACGAGCAGTACGTC. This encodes CASSPRDVPYEQYV.

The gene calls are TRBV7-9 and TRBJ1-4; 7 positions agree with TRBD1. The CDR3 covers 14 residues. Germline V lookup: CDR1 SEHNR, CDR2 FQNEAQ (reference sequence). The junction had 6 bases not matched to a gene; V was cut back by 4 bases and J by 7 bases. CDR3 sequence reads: CASSSTGRREKLFF. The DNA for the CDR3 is TGTGCCAGCAGCTCGACAGGGCGGCGTGAAAAACTGTTTTTT. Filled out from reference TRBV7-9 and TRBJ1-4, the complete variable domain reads DTGVSQNPRHKITKRGQNVTFRCDPISEHNRLYWYRQTLGQGPEFLTYFQNEAQLEKSRLLSDRFSAERPKGSFSTLEIQRTEQGDSAMYLCASSSTGRREKLFFGSGTQLSVL.

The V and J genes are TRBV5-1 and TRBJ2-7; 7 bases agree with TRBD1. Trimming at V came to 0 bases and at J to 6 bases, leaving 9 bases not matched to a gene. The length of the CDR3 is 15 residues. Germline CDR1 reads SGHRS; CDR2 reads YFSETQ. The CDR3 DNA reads TGCGCCAGCAGCTTGGAGGTCGAGGGGGCGGGCGAGCAGTACTTC. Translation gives CASSLEVEGAGEQYF.

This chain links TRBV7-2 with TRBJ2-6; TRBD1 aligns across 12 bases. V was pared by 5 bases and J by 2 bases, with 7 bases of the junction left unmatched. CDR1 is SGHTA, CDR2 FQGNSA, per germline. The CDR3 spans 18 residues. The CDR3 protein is CASSQPGTGGAGANVLTF. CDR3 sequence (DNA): TGTGCCAGCAGCCAACCCGGGACAGGGGGCGCTGGGGCCAACGTCCTGACTTTC.

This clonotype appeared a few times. CDR3 bases: TGCAGTGCTACCTCACCGGGACCTCCAGGATACAATGAGCAGTTCTTC. This gives the protein CSATSPGPPGYNEQFF. The chain combines TRBV20-1 with TRBJ2-1; either TRBD1 or TRBD2 may fit D (5 bases each). Germline CDR1 reads DFQATT; CDR2 reads SNEGSKA (reference sequence). The germline V and J ends were trimmed by 4 bases and 4 bases, with 20 bases remaining between them. The CDR3 length is 16 residues.

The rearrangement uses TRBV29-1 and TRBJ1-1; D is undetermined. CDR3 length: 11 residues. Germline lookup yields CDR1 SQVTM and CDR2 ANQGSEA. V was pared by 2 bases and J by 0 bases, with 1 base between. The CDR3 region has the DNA TGCAGCGTTGAAATGAACACTGAAGCTTTCTTT. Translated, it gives CSVEMNTEAFF.

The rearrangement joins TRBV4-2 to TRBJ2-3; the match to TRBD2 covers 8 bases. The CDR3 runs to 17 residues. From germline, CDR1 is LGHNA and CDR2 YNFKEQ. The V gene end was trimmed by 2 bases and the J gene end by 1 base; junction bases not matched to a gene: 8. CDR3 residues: CASSQSPGGAGTDTQYF. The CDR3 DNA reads TGTGCCAGCAGCCAATCGCCCGGGGGGGCGGGCACAGATACGCAGTATTTT.

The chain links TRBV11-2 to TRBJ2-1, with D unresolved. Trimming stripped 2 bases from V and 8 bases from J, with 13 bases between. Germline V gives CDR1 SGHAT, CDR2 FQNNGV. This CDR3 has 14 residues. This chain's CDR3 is CASSLRLNIDEQFF. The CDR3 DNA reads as TGTGCCAGCAGCTTAAGGCTCAACATCGATGAGCAGTTCTTC.

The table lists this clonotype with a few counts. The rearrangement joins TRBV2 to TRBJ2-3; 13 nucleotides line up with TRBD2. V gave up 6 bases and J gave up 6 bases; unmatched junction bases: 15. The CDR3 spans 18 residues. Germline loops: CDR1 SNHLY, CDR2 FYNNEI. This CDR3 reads CASSLQGLAGISGDTQYF. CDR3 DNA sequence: TGTGCCAGCAGCCTCCAGGGACTAGCGGGGATCTCCGGGGATACGCAGTATTTT.

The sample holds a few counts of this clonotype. The CDR3: CASSFKGGNTIYF. DNA of the CDR3: TGTGCCAGCAGCTTTAAGGGGGGAAACACCATATATTTT. The chain links TRBV7-2 to TRBJ1-3; TRBD1 might be the D (5 bases). V was pared by 3 bases and J by 4 bases, with 7 bases between. Per the germline V gene, CDR1 is SGHTA and CDR2 is FQGNSA. The CDR3 runs to 13 residues.

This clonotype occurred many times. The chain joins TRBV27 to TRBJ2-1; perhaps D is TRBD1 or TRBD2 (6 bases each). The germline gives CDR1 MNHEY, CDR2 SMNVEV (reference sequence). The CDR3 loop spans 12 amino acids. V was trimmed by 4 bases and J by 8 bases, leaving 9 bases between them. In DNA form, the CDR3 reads TGTGCCAGCAGTTCGAGGGGGGATGAGCAGTTCTTC. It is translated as CASSSRGDEQFF.

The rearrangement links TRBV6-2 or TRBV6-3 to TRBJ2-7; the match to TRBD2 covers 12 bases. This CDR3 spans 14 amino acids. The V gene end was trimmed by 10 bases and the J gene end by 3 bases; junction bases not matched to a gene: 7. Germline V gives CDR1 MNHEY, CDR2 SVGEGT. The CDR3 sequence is CATSGGAALYEQYV. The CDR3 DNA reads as TGTGCCACTAGCGGGGGGGCGGCCCTCTACGAGCAGTACGTC.

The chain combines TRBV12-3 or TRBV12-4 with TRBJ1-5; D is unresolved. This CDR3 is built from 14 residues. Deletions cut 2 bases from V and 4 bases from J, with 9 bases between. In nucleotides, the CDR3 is TGTGCCAGCAGTTTAAGTCGGACGAATCAGCCCCAGCATTTT. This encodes CASSLSRTNQPQHF.

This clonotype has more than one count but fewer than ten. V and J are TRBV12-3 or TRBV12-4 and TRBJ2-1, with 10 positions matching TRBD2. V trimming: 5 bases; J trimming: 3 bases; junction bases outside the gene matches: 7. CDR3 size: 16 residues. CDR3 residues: CASSPGTSDSYNEQFF. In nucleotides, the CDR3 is TGTGCCAGCAGTCCTGGGACTAGCGACAGCTACAATGAGCAGTTCTTC.

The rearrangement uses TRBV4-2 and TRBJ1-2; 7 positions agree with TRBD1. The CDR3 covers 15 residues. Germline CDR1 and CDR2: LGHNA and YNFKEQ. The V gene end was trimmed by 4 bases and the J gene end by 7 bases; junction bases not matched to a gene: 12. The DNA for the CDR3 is TGTGCCAGCAGCCGGGGGATCGAACAGGGGTTTGGCTACACCTTC. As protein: CASSRGIEQGFGYTF.

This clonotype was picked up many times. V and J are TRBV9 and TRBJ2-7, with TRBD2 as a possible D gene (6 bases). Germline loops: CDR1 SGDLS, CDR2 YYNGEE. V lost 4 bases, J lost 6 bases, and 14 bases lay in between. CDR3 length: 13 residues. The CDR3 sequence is CASSPEVGGEQYF. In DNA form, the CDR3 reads TGTGCCAGCAGCCCAGAAGTGGGGGGCGAGCAGTACTTC.

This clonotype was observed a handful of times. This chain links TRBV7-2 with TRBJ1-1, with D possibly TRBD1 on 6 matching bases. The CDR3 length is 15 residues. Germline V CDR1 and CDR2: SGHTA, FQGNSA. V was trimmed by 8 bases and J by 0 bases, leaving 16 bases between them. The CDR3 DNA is TGTGCCAGCCGGGAAACAGGGCGCCTGAACACTGAAGCTTTCTTT. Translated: CASRETGRLNTEAFF.

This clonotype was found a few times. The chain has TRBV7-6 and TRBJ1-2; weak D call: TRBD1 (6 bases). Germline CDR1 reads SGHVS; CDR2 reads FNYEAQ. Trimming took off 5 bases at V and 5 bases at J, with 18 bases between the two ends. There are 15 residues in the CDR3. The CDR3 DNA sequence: TGTGCCAGCAGCCTAACTTCGGACAGCTTATATGGCTACACCTTC. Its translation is CASSLTSDSLYGYTF.

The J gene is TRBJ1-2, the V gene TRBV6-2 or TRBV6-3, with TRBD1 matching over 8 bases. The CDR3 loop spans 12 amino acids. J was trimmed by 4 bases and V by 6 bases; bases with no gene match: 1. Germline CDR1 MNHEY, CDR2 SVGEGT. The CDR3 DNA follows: TGTGCCAGCAGGGACAGGGCCTATGGCTACACCTTC. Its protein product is CASRDRAYGYTF.

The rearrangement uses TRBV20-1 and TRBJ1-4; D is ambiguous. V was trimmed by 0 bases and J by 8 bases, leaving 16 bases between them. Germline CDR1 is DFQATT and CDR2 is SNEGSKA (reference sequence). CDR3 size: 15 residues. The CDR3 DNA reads TGCAGTGCTAGAGATTGGCAGGACCTTGCAGAAAAACTGTTTTTT. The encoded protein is CSARDWQDLAEKLFF.

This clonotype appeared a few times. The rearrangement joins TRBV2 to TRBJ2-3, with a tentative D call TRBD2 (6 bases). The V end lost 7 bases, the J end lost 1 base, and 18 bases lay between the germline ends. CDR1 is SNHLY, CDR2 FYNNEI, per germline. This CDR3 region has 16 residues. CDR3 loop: CASTPAWGEGTDTQYF. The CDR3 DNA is TGTGCCAGCACCCCCGCGTGGGGGGAGGGCACAGATACGCAGTATTTT.

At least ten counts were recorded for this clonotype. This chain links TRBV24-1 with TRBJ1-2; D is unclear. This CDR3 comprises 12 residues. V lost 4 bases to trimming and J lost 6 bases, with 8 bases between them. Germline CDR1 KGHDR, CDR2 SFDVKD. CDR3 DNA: TGTGCCACCAGTGACCCCCCTCATGGCTACACCTTC. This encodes CATSDPPHGYTF.

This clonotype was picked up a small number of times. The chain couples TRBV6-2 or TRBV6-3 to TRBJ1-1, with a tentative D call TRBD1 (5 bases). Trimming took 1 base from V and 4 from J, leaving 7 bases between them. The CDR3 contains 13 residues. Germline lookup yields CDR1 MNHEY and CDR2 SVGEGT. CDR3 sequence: CASSYWGSTEAFF. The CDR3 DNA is TGTGCCAGCAGTTACTGGGGGAGCACTGAAGCTTTCTTT.

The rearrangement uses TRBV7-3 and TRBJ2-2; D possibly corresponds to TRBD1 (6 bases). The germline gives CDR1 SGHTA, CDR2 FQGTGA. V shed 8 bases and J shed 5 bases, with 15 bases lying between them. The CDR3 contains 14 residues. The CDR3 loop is CASGQGQGTGELFF. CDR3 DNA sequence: TGTGCCAGCGGCCAGGGCCAGGGGACCGGGGAGCTGTTTTTT. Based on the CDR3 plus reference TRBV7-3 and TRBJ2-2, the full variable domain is GAGVSQTPSNKVTEKGKYVELRCDPISGHTALYWYRQSLGQGPEFLIYFQGTGAADDSGLPNDRFFAVRPEGSVSTLKIQRTERGDSAVYLCASGQGQGTGELFFGEGSRLTVL.